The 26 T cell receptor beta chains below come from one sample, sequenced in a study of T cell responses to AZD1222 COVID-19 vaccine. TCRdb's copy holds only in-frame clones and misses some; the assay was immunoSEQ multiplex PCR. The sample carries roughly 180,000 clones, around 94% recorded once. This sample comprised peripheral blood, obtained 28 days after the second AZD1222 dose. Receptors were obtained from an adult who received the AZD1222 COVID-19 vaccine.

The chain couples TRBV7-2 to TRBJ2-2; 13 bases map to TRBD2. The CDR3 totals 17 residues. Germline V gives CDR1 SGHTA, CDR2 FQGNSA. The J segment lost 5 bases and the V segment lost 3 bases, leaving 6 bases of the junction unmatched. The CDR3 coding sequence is TGTGCCAGCAGCTTCGGGACTAGCGGGATTGTAACCGGGGAGCTGTTTTTT. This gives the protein CASSFGTSGIVTGELFF. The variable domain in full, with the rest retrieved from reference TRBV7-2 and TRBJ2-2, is GAGVSQSPSNKVTEKGKDVELRCDPISGHTALYWYRQSLGQGLEFLIYFQGNSAPDKSGLPSDRFSAERTGGSVSTLTIQRTQQEDSAVYLCASSFGTSGIVTGELFFGEGSRLTVL.

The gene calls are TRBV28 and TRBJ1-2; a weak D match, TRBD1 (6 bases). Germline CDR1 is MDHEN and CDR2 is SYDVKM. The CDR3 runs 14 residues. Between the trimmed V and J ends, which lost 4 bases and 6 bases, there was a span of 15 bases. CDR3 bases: TGTGCCAGCAGTTCATTCCGGGACATCGATGGCTACACCTTC. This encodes CASSSFRDIDGYTF.

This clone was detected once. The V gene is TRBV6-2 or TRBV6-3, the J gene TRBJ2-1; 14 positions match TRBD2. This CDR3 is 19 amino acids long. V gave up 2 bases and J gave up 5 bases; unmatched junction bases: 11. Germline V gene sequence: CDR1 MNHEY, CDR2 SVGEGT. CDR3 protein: CASSYEQGLAGGLDNEQFF. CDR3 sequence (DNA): TGTGCCAGCAGTTACGAGCAAGGACTAGCGGGGGGTCTAGACAATGAGCAGTTCTTC.

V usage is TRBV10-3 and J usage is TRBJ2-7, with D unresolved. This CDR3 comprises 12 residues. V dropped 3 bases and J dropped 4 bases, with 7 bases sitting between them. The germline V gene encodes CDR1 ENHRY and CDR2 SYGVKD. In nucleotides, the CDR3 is TGTGCCATCAGTGATGGAGAATACGAGCAGTACTTC. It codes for CAISDGEYEQYF.

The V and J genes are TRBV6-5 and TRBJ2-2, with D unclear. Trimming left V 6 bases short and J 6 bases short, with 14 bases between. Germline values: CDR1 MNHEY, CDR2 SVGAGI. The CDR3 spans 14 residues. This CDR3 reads CASRGWALAGELFF. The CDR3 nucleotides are TGTGCCAGCAGGGGTTGGGCTCTAGCCGGGGAGCTGTTTTTT.

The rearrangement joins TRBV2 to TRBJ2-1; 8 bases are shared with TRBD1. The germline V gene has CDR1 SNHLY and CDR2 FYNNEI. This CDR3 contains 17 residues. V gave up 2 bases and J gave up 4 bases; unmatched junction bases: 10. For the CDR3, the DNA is TGTGCCAGCAGTGAATCGGGACAGGATCCTGCGTACAATGAGCAGTTCTTC. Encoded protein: CASSESGQDPAYNEQFF.

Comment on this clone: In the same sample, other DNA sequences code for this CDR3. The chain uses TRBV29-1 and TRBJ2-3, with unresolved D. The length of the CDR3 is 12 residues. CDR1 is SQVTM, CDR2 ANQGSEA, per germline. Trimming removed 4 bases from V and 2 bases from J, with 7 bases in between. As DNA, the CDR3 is TGCAGCGTTGGGCAGATCACAGATACGCAGTATTTT. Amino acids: CSVGQITDTQYF.

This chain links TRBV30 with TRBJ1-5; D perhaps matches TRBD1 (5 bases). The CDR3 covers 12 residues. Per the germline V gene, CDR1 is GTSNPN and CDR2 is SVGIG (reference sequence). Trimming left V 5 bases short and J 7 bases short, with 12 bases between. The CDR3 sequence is CAWAAGPQPQHF. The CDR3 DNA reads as TGTGCCTGGGCTGCGGGGCCGCAGCCCCAGCATTTT.

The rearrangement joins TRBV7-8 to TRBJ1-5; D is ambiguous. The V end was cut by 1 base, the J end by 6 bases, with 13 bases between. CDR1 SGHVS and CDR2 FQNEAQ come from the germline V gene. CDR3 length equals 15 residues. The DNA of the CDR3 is TGTGCCAGCAGCTTAGTACGAGGGTCAGGTCAGCCCCAGCATTTT. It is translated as CASSLVRGSGQPQHF.

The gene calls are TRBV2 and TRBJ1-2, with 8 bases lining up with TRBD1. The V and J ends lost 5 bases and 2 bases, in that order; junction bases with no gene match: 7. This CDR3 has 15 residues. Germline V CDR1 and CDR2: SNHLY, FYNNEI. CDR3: CASSKDRGLNYGYTF. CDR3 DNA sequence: TGTGCCAGCAGTAAAGACAGGGGCCTCAACTATGGCTACACCTTC.

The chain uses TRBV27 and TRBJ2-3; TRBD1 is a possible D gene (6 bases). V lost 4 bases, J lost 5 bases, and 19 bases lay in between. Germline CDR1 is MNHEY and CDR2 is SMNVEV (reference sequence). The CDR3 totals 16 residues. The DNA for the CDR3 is TGTGCCAGCAGTTCATTCAGGGGTTCTTCTAGAGATACGCAGTATTTT. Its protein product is CASSSFRGSSRDTQYF.

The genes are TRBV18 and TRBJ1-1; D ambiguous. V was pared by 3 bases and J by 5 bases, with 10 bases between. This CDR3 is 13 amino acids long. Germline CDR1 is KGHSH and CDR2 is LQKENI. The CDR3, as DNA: TGTGCCAGCTCACCTCAGGACCGGACTGAAGCTTTCTTT. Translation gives CASSPQDRTEAFF.

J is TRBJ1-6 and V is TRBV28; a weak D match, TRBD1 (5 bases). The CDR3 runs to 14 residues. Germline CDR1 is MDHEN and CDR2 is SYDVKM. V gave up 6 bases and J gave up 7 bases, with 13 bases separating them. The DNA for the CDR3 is TGTGCCAGCAGACAAGGGGATAGGAATTCACCCCTCCACTTT. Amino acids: CASRQGDRNSPLHF. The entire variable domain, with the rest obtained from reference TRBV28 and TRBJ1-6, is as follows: DVKVTQSSRYLVKRTGEKVFLECVQDMDHENMFWYRQDPGLGLRLIYFSYDVKMKEKGDIPEGYSVSREKKERFSLILESASTNQTSMYLCASRQGDRNSPLHFGNGTRLTVT.

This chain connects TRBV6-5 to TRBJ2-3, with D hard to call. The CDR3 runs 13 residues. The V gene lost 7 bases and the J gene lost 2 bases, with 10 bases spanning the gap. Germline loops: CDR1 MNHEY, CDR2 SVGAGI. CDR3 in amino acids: CASIERYTDTQYF. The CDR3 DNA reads TGTGCCAGCATAGAAAGATACACAGATACGCAGTATTTT.

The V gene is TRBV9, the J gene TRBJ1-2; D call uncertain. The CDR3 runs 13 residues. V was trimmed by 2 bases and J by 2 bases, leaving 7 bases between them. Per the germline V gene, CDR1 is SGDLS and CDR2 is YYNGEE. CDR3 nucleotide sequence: TGTGCCAGCAGCGTCGCGGAAAACTATGGCTACACCTTC. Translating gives CASSVAENYGYTF.

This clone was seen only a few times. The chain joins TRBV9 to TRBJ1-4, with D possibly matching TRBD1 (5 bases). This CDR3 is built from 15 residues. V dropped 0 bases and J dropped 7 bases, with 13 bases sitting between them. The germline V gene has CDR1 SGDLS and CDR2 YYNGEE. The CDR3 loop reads CASSVGDHRSEKLFF. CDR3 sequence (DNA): TGTGCCAGCAGCGTAGGTGATCACAGGTCTGAAAAACTGTTTTTT.

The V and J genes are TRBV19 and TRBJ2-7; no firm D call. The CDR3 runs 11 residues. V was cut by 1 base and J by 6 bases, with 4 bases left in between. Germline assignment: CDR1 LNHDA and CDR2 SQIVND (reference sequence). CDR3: CASSIGAEQYF. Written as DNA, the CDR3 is TGTGCCAGTAGTATAGGGGCCGAGCAGTACTTC.

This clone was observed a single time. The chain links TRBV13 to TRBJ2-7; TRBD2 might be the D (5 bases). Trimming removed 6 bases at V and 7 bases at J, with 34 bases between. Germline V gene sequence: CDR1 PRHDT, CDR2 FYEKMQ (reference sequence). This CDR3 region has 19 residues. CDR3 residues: CASRPFSPDIVAGRGEQYF. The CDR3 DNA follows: TGTGCCAGCAGACCTTTTTCCCCCGATATAGTAGCCGGACGCGGGGAGCAGTACTTC.

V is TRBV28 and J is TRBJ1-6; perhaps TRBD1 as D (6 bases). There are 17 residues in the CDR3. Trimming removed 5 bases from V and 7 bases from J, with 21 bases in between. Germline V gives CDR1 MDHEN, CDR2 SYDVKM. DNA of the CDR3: TGTGCCAGCAGTACCACACGAGCCAGGACAGTCAATTCACCCCTCCACTTT. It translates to CASSTTRARTVNSPLHF.

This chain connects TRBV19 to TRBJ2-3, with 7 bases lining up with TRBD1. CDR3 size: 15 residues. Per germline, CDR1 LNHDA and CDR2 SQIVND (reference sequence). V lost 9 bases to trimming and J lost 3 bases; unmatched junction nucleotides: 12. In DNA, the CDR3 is TGTGCCAGCCACGCCAGGGGGAGAGGAACAGATACGCAGTATTTT. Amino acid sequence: CASHARGRGTDTQYF.

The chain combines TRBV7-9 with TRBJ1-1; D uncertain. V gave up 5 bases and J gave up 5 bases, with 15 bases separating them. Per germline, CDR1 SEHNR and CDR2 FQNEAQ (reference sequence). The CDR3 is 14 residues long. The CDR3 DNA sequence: TGTGCCAGCAGCCCCCCGGAGGGAGGGACTGAAGCTTTCTTT. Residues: CASSPPEGGTEAFF.

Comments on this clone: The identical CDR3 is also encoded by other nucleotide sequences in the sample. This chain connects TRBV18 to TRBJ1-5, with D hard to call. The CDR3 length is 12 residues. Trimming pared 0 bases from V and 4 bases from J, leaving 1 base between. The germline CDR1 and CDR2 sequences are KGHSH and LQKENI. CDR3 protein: CASSPPNQPQHF. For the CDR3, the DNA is TGTGCCAGCTCACCACCTAATCAGCCCCAGCATTTT.

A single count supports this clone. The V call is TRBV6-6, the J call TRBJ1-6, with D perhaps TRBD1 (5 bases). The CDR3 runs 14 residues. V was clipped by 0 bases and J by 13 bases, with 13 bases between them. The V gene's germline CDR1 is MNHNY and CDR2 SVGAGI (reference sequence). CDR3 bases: TGTGCCAGCAGTTACTCAGTCGGGGGATGGCCCCTCCACTTT. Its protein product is CASSYSVGGWPLHF.

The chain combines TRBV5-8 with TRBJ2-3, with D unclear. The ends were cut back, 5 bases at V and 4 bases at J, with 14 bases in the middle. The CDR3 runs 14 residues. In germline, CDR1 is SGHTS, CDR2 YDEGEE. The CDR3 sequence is CASRTFFAPDTQYF. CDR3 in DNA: TGTGCCAGCAGGACTTTTTTCGCCCCAGATACGCAGTATTTT.

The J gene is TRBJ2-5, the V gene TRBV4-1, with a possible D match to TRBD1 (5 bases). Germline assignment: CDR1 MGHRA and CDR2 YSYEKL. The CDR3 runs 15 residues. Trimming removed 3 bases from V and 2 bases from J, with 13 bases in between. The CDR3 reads CASSQGPGRQETQYF. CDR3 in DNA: TGCGCCAGCAGCCAGGGGCCCGGCAGACAAGAGACCCAGTACTTC.

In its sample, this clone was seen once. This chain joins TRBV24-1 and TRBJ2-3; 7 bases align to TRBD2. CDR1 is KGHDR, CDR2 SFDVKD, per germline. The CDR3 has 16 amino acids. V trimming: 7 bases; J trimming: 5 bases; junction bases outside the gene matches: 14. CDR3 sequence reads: CATSPGRLTSVDTQYF. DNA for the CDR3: TGTGCCACCAGCCCCGGGAGGCTAACGTCAGTAGATACGCAGTATTTT.